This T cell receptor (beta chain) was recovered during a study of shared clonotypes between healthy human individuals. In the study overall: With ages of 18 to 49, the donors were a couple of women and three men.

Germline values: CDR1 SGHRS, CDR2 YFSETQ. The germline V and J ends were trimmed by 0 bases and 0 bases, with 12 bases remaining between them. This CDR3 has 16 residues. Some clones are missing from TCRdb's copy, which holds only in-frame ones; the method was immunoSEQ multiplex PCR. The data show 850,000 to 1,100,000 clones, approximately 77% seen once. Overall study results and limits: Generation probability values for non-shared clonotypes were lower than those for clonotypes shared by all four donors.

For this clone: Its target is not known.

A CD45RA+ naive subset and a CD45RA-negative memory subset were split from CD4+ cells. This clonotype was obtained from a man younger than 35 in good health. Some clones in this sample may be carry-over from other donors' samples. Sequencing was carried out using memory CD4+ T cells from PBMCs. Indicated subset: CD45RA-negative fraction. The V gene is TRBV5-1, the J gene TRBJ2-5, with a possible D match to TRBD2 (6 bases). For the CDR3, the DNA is TGCGCCAGCAGCTTGGGGGTAGCGGCGTACCAAGAGACCCAGTACTTC. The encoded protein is CASSLGVAAYQETQYF.